The clone carrying this T cell receptor beta chain has a handful of counts. What it binds is unknown. This entry is derived from a study of T-cell reconstitution after alpha-beta-depleted transplantation in children. The authors prepared the TCRbeta library with unique molecular identifiers. TCRdb independently ran MiXCR on the PCR reads; one entry per CDR3 protein. The profile covers approximately 210,000 distinct CDR3 sequences, with more than 15% appearing a single time and around 45% taken by the ten largest. This CDR3 is 14 amino acids long. Germline lookup yields CDR1 DFQATT and CDR2 SNEGSKA (reference sequence). Unmatched junction bases numbered 12, after V lost 6 bases and J lost 5 bases. Points from the study as a whole: The high TCRbeta diversity at day 60 in some patients came from surviving recipient T cells and thymic progenitors. The study reportedly traced alpha-beta T cells about two months after transplant to several hundred expanded graft clones. T-cell counts and diversity at one year following transplant were attributed mainly to newly produced T cells.

The specimen comprised PBMCs, mostly from graft donor cells, sampled 360 days after TCRalphabeta/CD19-depleted stem cell transplant. The chain couples TRBV20-1 to TRBJ2-7; 8 nucleotides match TRBD2. This receptor was obtained from a male patient aged 2 to 9 who had a stem cell transplant for acute lymphoblastic leukemia, so the T cells may come from the graft donor. This chain's CDR3 is CSAPAWAGGHEQYF. The CDR3 DNA sequence: TGCAGTGCCCCGGCGTGGGCGGGGGGCCACGAGCAGTACTTC.